Listed here are 7 T cell receptor beta chains from one sample, sequenced in a study of OX40 agonist ivuxolimab in advanced cancers. Profiled with immunoSEQ multiplex PCR; TCRdb holds only in-frame clones, not every one. The repertoire holds 95,000 to 150,000 clones, 90% to 95% seen once, with 0.15% to 0.17% in the top ten. The source was CD4+ or CD8+ T cells sorted from blood, collected in a trial of the OX40 agonist ivuxolimab. These receptors were obtained from an adult with an advanced solid tumor such as melanoma, head and neck, liver or kidney cancer.

On this clone: One end of the junction varies from germline; a read error may be responsible. The rearrangement links TRBV5-6 to TRBJ2-4; 7 bases line up with TRBD2. CDR1 is SGHDT, CDR2 YYEEEE, per germline. There are 19 residues in the CDR3. CDR3 protein: CASSLRVGGTTKARNIQYF. The CDR3 nucleotides are TGTGCCAGCAGCTTGCGGGTGGGTGGGACTACTAAAGCCAGAAACATTCAGTACTTC. Complete variable domain (other parts from reference TRBV5-6 and TRBJ2-4): DAGVTQSPTHLIKTRGQQVTLRCSPKSGHDTVSWYQQALGQGPQFIFQYYEEEERQRGNFPDRFSGHQFPNYSSELNVNALLLGDSALYLCASSLRVGGTTKARNIQYFGAGTRLSVL.

The chain uses TRBV5-1 and TRBJ2-7; D may be TRBD1 (6 bases). V lost 0 bases to trimming and J lost 6 bases, with 22 bases between them. The CDR3 extends over 17 amino acids. Germline assignment: CDR1 SGHRS and CDR2 YFSETQ. This CDR3 is CASSLEGTNLAYGEQYF. The CDR3 DNA reads TGCGCCAGCAGCTTGGAGGGGACAAACCTGGCTTACGGCGAGCAGTACTTC.

The chain carries TRBV7-2 and TRBJ1-1; D remains unclear. Trimming pared 4 bases from V and 0 bases from J, leaving 12 bases between. The CDR3 is made up of 15 amino acids. Germline lookup yields CDR1 SGHTA and CDR2 FQGNSA. In DNA form, the CDR3 reads TGTGCCAGCAGCTCTGGACCACCCTTGAACACTGAAGCTTTCTTT. Its translation: CASSSGPPLNTEAFF.

V and J are TRBV11-1 and TRBJ1-1, with D uncertain. The V end was cut by 1 base, the J end by 4 bases, with 7 bases between. This CDR3 has 13 residues. From germline, CDR1 is SGHAT and CDR2 FQDESV (reference sequence). The DNA of the CDR3 is TGTGCCAGCAGCTTAGGAGCGAGCACTGAAGCTTTCTTT. Translation: CASSLGASTEAFF.

V is TRBV7-9 and J is TRBJ2-7; 9 bases line up with TRBD1. V shed 3 bases, J shed 3 bases, and the junction held 3 bases outside the gene matches. From germline, CDR1 is SEHNR and CDR2 FQNEAQ (reference sequence). This CDR3 region has 14 residues. The CDR3 here is CASSLTTGGYEQYF. The CDR3 region has the DNA TGTGCCAGCAGCTTGACGACAGGGGGCTACGAGCAGTACTTC.

The CDR3 coding sequence is TGTGCCAGCAGTTCTATACGGACAGTCACTGAAGCTTTCTTT. Its translation is CASSSIRTVTEAFF. V gene TRBV6-5 combines with J gene TRBJ1-1; D perhaps matches TRBD1 (6 bases). CDR1 is MNHEY, CDR2 SVGAGI, per germline. The CDR3 covers 14 residues. Trimming removed 4 bases from V and 4 bases from J, with 13 bases in between.

The rearrangement joins TRBV7-2 to TRBJ2-7, with 7 nucleotides matching TRBD1. After removal of 5 bases from V and 1 base from J, the junction contained 8 bases not matched to a gene. Germline V gene lookup returns CDR1 SGHTA and CDR2 FQGNSA. This CDR3 comprises 15 residues. This CDR3 reads CASSNPGQRSYEQYF. CDR3 DNA: TGTGCCAGCAGCAATCCGGGACAGAGATCCTACGAGCAGTACTTC. The entire variable domain, with the rest obtained from reference TRBV7-2 and TRBJ2-7, is as follows: GAGVSQSPSNKVTEKGKDVELRCDPISGHTALYWYRQSLGQGLEFLIYFQGNSAPDKSGLPSDRFSAERTGGSVSTLTIQRTQQEDSAVYLCASSNPGQRSYEQYFGPGTRLTVT.